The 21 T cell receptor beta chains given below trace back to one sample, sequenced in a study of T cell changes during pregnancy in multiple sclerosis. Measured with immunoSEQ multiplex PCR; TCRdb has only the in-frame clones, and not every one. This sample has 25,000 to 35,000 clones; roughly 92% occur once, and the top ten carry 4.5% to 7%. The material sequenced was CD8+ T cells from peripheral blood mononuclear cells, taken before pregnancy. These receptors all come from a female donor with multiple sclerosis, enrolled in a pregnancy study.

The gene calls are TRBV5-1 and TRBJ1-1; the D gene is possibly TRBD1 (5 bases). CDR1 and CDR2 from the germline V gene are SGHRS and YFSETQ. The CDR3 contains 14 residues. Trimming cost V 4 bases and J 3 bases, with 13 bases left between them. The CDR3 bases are TGCGCCAGCAGCCCCTCGACAGTCTACACTGAAGCTTTCTTT. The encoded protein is CASSPSTVYTEAFF.

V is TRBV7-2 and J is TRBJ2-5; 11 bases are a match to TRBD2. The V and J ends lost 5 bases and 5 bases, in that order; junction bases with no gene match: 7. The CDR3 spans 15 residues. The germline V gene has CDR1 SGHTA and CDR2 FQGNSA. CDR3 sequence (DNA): TGTGCCAGCAGCCCACTAGCGGGGGCGGGGGAGACCCAGTACTTC. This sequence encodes CASSPLAGAGETQYF. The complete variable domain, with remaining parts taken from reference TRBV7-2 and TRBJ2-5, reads GAGVSQSPSNKVTEKGKDVELRCDPISGHTALYWYRQSLGQGLEFLIYFQGNSAPDKSGLPSDRFSAERTGGSVSTLTIQRTQQEDSAVYLCASSPLAGAGETQYFGPGTRLLVL.

DNA of the CDR3: TGCAGCGTTGAGTTGGGCCCCTACGAGCAGTACTTC. This translates into CSVELGPYEQYF. This chain connects TRBV29-1 to TRBJ2-7; D is unresolved. Trimming removed 3 bases at V and 2 bases at J, with 8 bases between. The CDR3 extends over 12 amino acids. Germline V lookup: CDR1 SQVTM, CDR2 ANQGSEA.

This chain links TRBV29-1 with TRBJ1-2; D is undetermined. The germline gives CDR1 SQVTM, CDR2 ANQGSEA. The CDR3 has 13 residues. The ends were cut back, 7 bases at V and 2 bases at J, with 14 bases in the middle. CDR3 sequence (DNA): TGCAGCGACAAAAGTGCACCAAACTATGGCTACACCTTC. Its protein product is CSDKSAPNYGYTF.

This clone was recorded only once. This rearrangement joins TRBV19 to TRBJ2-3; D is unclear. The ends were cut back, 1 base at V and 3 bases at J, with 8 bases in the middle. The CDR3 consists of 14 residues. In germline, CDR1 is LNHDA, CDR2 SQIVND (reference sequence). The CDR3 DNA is TGTGCCAGTAGTATAGCCGACGGGACAGATACGCAGTATTTT. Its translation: CASSIADGTDTQYF.

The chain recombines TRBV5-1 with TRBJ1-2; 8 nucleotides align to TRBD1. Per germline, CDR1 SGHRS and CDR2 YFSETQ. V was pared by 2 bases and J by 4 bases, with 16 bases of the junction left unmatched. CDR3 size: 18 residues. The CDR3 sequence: CASSLEGQGGINAYGYTF. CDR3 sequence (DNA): TGCGCCAGCAGCTTAGAAGGACAGGGAGGTATCAACGCCTATGGCTACACCTTC.

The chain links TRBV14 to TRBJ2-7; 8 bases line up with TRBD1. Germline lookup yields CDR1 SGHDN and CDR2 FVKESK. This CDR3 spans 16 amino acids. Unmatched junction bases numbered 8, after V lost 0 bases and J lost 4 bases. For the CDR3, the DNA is TGTGCCAGCAGCCAAGATGGGCAGGGGGCATGGTACGAGCAGTACTTC. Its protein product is CASSQDGQGAWYEQYF.

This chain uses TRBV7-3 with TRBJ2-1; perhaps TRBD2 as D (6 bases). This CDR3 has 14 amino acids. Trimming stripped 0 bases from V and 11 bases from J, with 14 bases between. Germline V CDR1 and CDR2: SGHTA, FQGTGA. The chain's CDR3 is CASSLTGGDLQQFF. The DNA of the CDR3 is TGTGCCAGCAGCTTAACGGGGGGAGATCTACAGCAGTTCTTC.

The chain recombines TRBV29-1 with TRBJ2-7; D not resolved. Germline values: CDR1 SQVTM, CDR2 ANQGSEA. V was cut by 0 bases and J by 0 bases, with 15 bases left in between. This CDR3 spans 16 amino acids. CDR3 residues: CSVEDRGRPSSYEQYF. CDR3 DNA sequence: TGCAGCGTTGAAGATCGAGGCAGACCGAGCTCCTACGAGCAGTACTTC.

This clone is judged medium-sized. The CDR3 sequence: CASSHPFDRVSYNEQFF. The CDR3 DNA follows: TGTGCCAGCAGCCACCCCTTTGACAGGGTCTCCTACAATGAGCAGTTCTTC. The V and J genes are TRBV4-2 and TRBJ2-1; 7 positions agree with TRBD1. CDR3 length equals 17 residues. J lost 0 bases, V lost 3 bases, and 8 bases had no gene match. Germline V lookup: CDR1 LGHNA, CDR2 YNFKEQ.

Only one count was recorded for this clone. The CDR3 is CASTPEGRAYNEQFF. CDR3 coding DNA: TGTGCCAGCACCCCTGAGGGAAGGGCCTACAATGAGCAGTTCTTC. The rearrangement joins TRBV11-1 to TRBJ2-1; TRBD2 is a possible D gene (5 bases). Germline CDR1 SGHAT, CDR2 FQDESV (reference sequence). This CDR3 region has 15 residues. V was cut by 7 bases and J by 2 bases, with 15 bases left in between.

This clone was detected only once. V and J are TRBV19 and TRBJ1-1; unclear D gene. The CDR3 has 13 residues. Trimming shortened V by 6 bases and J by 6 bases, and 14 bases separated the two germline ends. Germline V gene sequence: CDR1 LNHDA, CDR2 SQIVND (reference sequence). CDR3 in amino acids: CASSLTVDSEAFF. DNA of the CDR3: TGTGCCAGTAGCCTCACAGTGGACTCTGAAGCTTTCTTT. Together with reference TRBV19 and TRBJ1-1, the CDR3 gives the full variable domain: DGGITQSPKYLFRKEGQNVTLSCEQNLNHDAMYWYRQDPGQGLRLIYYSQIVNDFQKGDIAEGYSVSREKKESFPLTVTSAQKNPTAFYLCASSLTVDSEAFFGQGTRLTVV.

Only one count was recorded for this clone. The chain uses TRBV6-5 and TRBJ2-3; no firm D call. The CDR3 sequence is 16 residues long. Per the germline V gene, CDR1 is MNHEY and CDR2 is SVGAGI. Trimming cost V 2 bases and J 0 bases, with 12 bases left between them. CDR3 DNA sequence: TGTGCCAGCAGTTACCGACACGATATAAGCACAGATACGCAGTATTTT. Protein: CASSYRHDISTDTQYF.

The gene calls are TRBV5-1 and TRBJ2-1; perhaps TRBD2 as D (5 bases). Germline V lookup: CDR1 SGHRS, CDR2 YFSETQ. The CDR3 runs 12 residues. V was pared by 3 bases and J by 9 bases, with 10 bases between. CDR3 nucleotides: TGCGCCAGCAGCTGGAGTGGAGGTGAGCAGTTCTTC. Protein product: CASSWSGGEQFF.

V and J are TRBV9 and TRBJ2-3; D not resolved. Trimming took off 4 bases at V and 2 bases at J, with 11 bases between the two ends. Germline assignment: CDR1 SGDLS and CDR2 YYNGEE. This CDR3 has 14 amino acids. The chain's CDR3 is CASSPNHYTDTQYF. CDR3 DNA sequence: TGTGCCAGCAGCCCTAACCACTACACAGATACGCAGTATTTT.

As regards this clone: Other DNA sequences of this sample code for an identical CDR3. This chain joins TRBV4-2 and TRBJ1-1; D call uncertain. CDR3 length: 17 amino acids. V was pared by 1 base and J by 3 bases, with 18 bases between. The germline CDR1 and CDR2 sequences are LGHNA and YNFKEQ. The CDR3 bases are TGTGCCAGCAGCCAAGTCCGAGGTCTAACCCCGGACACTGAAGCTTTCTTT. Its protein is CASSQVRGLTPDTEAFF.

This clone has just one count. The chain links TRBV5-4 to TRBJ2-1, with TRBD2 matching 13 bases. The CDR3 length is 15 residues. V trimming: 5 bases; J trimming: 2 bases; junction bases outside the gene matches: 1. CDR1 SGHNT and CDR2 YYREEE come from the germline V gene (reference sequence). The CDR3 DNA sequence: TGTGCCAGCAGGGGGACTAGCGGGACCTACAATGAGCAGTTCTTC. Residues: CASRGTSGTYNEQFF.

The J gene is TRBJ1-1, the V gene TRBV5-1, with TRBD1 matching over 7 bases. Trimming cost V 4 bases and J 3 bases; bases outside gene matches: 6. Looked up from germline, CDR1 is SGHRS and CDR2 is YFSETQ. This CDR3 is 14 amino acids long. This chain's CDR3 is CASSRTGGDTEAFF. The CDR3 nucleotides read TGCGCCAGCAGCCGGACAGGCGGGGACACTGAAGCTTTCTTT.

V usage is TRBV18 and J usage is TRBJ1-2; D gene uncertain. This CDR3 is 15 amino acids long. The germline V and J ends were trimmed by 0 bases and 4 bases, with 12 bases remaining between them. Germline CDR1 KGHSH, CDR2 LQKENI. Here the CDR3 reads CASSPPEVGFYGYTF. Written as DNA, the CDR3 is TGTGCCAGCTCACCACCGGAGGTAGGGTTCTATGGCTACACCTTC. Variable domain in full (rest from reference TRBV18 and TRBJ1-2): NAGVMQNPRHLVRRRGQEARLRCSPMKGHSHVYWYRQLPEEGLKFMVYLQKENIIDESGMPKERFSAEFPKEGPSILRIQQVVRGDSAAYFCASSPPEVGFYGYTFGSGTRLTVV.

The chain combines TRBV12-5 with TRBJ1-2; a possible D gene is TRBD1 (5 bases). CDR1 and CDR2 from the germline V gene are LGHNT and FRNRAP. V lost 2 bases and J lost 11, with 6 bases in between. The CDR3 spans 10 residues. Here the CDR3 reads CASGLNRYTF. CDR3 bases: TGTGCTAGTGGTTTGAACAGGTACACCTTC. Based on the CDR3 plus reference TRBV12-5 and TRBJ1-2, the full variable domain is DARVTQTPRHKVTEMGQEVTMRCQPILGHNTVFWYRQTMMQGLELLAYFRNRAPLDDSGMPKDRFSAEMPDATLATLKIQPSEPRDSAVYFCASGLNRYTFGSGTRLTVV.

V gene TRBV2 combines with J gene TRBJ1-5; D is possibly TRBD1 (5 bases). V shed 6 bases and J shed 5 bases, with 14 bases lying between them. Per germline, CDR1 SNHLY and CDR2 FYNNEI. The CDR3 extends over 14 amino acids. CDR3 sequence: CASSPGQGYQPQHF. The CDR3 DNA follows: TGTGCCAGCAGCCCTGGGCAGGGCTATCAGCCCCAGCATTTT. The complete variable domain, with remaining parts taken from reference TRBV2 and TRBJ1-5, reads EPEVTQTPSHQVTQMGQEVILRCVPISNHLYFYWYRQILGQKVEFLVSFYNNEISEKSEIFDDQFSVERPDGSNFTLKIRSTKLEDSAMYFCASSPGQGYQPQHFGDGTRLSIL.